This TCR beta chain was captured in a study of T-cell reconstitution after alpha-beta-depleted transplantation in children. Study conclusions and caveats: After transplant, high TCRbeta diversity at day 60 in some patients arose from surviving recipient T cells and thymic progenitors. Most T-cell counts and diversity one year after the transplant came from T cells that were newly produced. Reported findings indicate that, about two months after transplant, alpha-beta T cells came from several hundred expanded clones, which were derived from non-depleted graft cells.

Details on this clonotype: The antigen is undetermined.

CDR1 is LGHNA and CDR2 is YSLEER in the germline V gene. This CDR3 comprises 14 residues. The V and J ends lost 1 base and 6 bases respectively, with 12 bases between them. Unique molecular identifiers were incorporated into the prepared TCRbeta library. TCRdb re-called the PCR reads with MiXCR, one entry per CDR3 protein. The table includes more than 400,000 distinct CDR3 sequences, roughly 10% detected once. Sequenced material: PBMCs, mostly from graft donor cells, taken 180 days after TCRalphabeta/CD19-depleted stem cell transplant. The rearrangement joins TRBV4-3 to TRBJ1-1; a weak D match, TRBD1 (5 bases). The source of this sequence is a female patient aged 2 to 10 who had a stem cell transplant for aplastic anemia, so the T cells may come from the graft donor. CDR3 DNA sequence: TGCGCCAGCAGCCAAGTTCAGGGTCGGGCTGAAGCTTTCTTT. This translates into CASSQVQGRAEAFF.